The 16 T cell receptor beta chains in this list originate from one sample, sequenced in a study of T cell repertoires in cytomegalovirus infection. TCRdb processed the reads anew with MiXCR; each CDR3 protein has one entry. The sample carries 630,000 or so distinct CDR3 sequences, roughly a quarter recorded once. Material for sequencing was CD8+ T cells from PBMCs. These receptors all stem from a human donor in good health (CMV status not recorded). Some clones in this sample may be carry-over from other donors' samples.

This clonotype occurred many times. The rearrangement uses TRBV7-8 and TRBJ2-3, with D maybe TRBD2 (5 bases). Germline lookup yields CDR1 SGHVS and CDR2 FQNEAQ. The CDR3 length is 16 residues. V was clipped by 1 base and J by 0 bases, with 11 bases between them. The CDR3 region has the DNA TGTGCCAGCAGCTTAGGAGCGGTACCTAGCACAGATACGCAGTATTTT. Translated: CASSLGAVPSTDTQYF.

The gene calls are TRBV28 and TRBJ1-5; 9 bases fit TRBD1. V trimming: 4 bases; J trimming: 4 bases; junction bases outside the gene matches: 8. The CDR3 extends over 16 amino acids. Germline-derived CDR1 and CDR2 are MDHEN and SYDVKM. CDR3 in amino acids: CASSSPRDRENQPQHF. CDR3 nucleotide sequence: TGTGCCAGCAGTTCTCCCCGGGACAGGGAGAATCAGCCCCAGCATTTT.

This clonotype was counted many times. The rearrangement uses TRBV28 and TRBJ2-1, with D perhaps TRBD1 (5 bases). Trimming shortened V by 7 bases and J by 0 bases, and 13 bases separated the two germline ends. The germline V gene encodes CDR1 MDHEN and CDR2 SYDVKM. This CDR3 contains 15 residues. The CDR3 loop is CASTATGSSYNEQFF. The DNA for the CDR3 is TGTGCCAGCACCGCAACAGGTAGCTCCTACAATGAGCAGTTCTTC.

V usage is TRBV12-5 and J usage is TRBJ2-1, with D unresolved. The length of the CDR3 is 18 residues. Trimming shortened V by 0 bases and J by 0 bases, and 15 bases separated the two germline ends. Germline assignment: CDR1 LGHNT and CDR2 FRNRAP. In DNA, the CDR3 is TGTGCTAGTGGTTTGGTAGAGGTGGCTAGGAGCTCCTACAATGAGCAGTTCTTC. It is translated as CASGLVEVARSSYNEQFF.

Only a few counts were recorded for this clonotype. The rearrangement joins TRBV19 to TRBJ1-2; D possibly corresponds to TRBD1 (5 bases). The CDR3 runs 15 residues. Trimming took off 3 bases at V and 1 base at J, with 12 bases between the two ends. Germline-derived CDR1 and CDR2 are LNHDA and SQIVND (reference sequence). In DNA form, the CDR3 reads TGTGCCAGTAGTATTCTGGACACCTTTAACTATGGCTACACCTTC. Translating it yields CASSILDTFNYGYTF.

This clonotype was recorded at least ten times. The rearrangement joins TRBV7-8 to TRBJ2-7, with a weak D call TRBD1 (5 bases). Trimming shortened V by 3 bases and J by 3 bases, and 12 bases separated the two germline ends. The CDR3 totals 14 residues. The germline gives CDR1 SGHVS, CDR2 FQNEAQ. In DNA, the CDR3 is TGTGCCAGCAGCTTCCGACAGTACTTCTACGAGCAGTACGTC. As protein: CASSFRQYFYEQYV.

The V gene is TRBV20-1, the J gene TRBJ2-7; D call uncertain. V was pared by 2 bases and J by 4 bases, with 12 bases between. CDR1 and CDR2 from the germline V gene are DFQATT and SNEGSKA (reference sequence). The CDR3 runs to 13 residues. The CDR3: CSARYVAGYEQYV. As DNA, the CDR3 is TGCAGTGCTAGATATGTAGCCGGGTACGAGCAGTACGTC.

The chain combines TRBV28 with TRBJ1-2; maybe TRBD1 (5 bases). V dropped 4 bases and J dropped 4 bases, with 13 bases sitting between them. CDR3 size: 14 residues. The germline V gene has CDR1 MDHEN and CDR2 SYDVKM. CDR3 region: CASSSPRDGYGYTF. The CDR3, as DNA: TGTGCCAGCAGTTCCCCCAGGGACGGCTATGGCTACACCTTC.

The chain combines TRBV12-3 or TRBV12-4 with TRBJ2-7; unclear D gene. Trimming stripped 1 base from V and 8 bases from J, with 9 bases between. The CDR3 contains 12 residues. The CDR3 is CASSLGRLKQYV. CDR3 bases: TGTGCCAGCAGTTTAGGGCGTTTGAAGCAGTACGTC.

The chain links TRBV20-1 to TRBJ1-2; a weak D match, TRBD1 (6 bases). The V and J ends lost 0 bases and 4 bases respectively, with 12 bases between them. The CDR3 covers 14 residues. Germline assignment: CDR1 DFQATT and CDR2 SNEGSKA (reference sequence). CDR3 coding DNA: TGCAGTGCTAGAGATACGGACAGAATCTATGGCTACACCTTC. This encodes CSARDTDRIYGYTF.

This clonotype was picked up many times. The V and J genes are TRBV19 and TRBJ2-4; D not resolved. This CDR3 comprises 15 residues. Trimming removed 6 bases at V and 4 bases at J, with 16 bases between. Per the germline V gene, CDR1 is LNHDA and CDR2 is SQIVND (reference sequence). The CDR3 bases are TGTGCCAGTAGCCTCGTGGCAGTCCCAAAAAACATTCAGTACTTC. It codes for CASSLVAVPKNIQYF.

The rearrangement uses TRBV6-1 and TRBJ2-5; TRBD1 aligns across 7 bases. The germline gives CDR1 MNHNS, CDR2 SASEGT. This CDR3 has 15 amino acids. Germline trimming cut 7 bases from V and 3 bases from J; bases unmatched to any gene: 11. The CDR3 reads CASIQPSGQKETQYF. The CDR3 DNA follows: TGTGCCAGCATCCAACCTTCGGGACAGAAAGAGACCCAGTACTTC.

This clonotype was counted only a few times. The rearrangement uses TRBV12-3 or TRBV12-4 and TRBJ2-3, with D tentatively TRBD1 (6 bases). Trimming left V 2 bases short and J 6 bases short, with 15 bases between. The CDR3 loop spans 15 amino acids. The CDR3 sequence is CASSLPYSGVDTQYF. CDR3 DNA sequence: TGTGCCAGCAGTTTACCCTATTCAGGGGTGGATACGCAGTATTTT.

V is TRBV28 and J is TRBJ1-1, with D unclear. The germline V and J ends were trimmed by 7 bases and 7 bases, with 16 bases remaining between them. Germline V gene data show CDR1 as MDHEN and CDR2 as SYDVKM. The CDR3 runs 13 residues. The CDR3, as DNA: TGTGCCAGCAACCCCCCCCAGGCCATTGAAGCTTTCTTT. Its protein is CASNPPQAIEAFF.

Of note for this clonotype: It is likely a read error, because the conserved phenylalanine at the end of the CDR3 is missing. CDR3: CVSSLDPNGTTWSAYNEQFY. The CDR3 DNA follows: TGTGTCAGCAGCTTAGACCCGAACGGGACAACTTGGTCGGCCTACAATGAGCAGTTCTAC. The chain couples TRBV7-2 to TRBJ2-1, with D possibly matching TRBD1 (6 bases). The CDR3 is 20 residues long. Germline V gives CDR1 SGHTA, CDR2 FQGNSA.

This sequence joins TRBV24-1 and TRBJ2-5; the match to TRBD2 covers 8 bases. Trimming at V came to 6 bases and at J to 2 bases, leaving 1 base not matched to a gene. The CDR3 runs to 13 residues. The germline CDR1 and CDR2 sequences are KGHDR and SFDVKD. The CDR3 spells CATSPGGQETQYF. In DNA, the CDR3 is TGTGCCACCAGTCCGGGAGGGCAAGAGACCCAGTACTTC.